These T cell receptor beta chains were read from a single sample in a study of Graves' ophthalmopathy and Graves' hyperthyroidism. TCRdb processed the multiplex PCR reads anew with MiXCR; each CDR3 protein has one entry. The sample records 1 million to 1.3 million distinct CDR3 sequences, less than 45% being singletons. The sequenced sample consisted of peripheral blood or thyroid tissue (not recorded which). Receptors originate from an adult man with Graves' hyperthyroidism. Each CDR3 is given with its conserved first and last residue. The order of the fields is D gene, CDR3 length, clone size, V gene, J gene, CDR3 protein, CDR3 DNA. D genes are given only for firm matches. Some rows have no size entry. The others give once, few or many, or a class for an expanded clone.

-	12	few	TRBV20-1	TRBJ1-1	CSASRGRAEAFF	TGCAGTGCTAGTCGGGGGCGGGCTGAAGCTTTCTTT
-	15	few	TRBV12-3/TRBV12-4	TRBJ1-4	CASTYHTTTNEKLFF	TGTGCCAGTACATACCACACCACAACTAATGAAAAACTGTTTTTT
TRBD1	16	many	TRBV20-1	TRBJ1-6	CSARGPGQGSGSPLHF	TGCAGTGCTAGAGGTCCGGGACAGGGGAGTGGTTCACCCCTCCACTTT
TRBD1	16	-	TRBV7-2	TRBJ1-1	CASSPRRTGVNTEAFF	TGTGCCAGCAGCCCCAGGCGGACAGGGGTGAACACTGAAGCTTTCTTT
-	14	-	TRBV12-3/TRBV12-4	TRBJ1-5	CASSMDRPKETQHF	TGTGCCAGCAGTATGGACAGACCAAAAGAGACCCAGCATTTT
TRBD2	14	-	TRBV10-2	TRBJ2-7	CASTPLAGGSEQYF	TGCGCCAGCACCCCGTTGGCGGGAGGTAGCGAGCAGTACTTC
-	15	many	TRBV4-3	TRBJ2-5	CASSQARRAGETQYF	TGCGCCAGCAGCCAAGCAAGGCGGGCAGGGGAGACCCAGTACTTC
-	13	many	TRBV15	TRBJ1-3	CATSRDPGNTIYF	TGTGCCACCAGCAGAGATCCCGGAAACACCATATATTTT
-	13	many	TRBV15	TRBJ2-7	CATSGGASYEQYF	TGTGCCACCAGCGGCGGGGCCTCCTACGAGCAGTACTTC
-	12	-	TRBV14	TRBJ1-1	CASSQDRGMAFF	TGTGCCAGCAGCCAAGATCGGGGGATGGCTTTCTTT
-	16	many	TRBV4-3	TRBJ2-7	CASSQEPGPSSYEQYF	TGCGCCAGCAGCCAAGAGCCGGGTCCTAGCTCCTACGAGCAGTACTTC
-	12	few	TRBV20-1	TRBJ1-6	CSARDRRAPLHF	TGCAGTGCTAGAGATAGAAGGGCACCCCTCCACTTT
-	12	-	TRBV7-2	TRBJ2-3	CASRQVGDTQYF	TGTGCCAGCAGACAAGTGGGAGATACGCAGTATTTT
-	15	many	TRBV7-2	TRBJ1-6	CASSPQLGNNSPLHF	TGTGCCAGCAGTCCCCAACTGGGGAATAATTCACCCCTCCACTTT
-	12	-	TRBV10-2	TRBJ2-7	CSITERPHEQYF	TGCTCAATCACCGAACGGCCCCACGAGCAGTACTTC
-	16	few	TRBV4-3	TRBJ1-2	CASSQDLPGTNYGYTF	TGCGCCAGCAGCCAAGATCTCCCAGGGACTAACTATGGCTACACCTTC
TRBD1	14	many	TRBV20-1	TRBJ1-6	CSARSGTGNSPLHF	TGCAGTGCTAGAAGTGGGACAGGGAATTCACCCCTCCACTTT
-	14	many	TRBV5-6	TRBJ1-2	CASSLDGDNYGYTF	TGTGCCAGCAGCTTGGATGGGGACAACTATGGCTACACCTTC
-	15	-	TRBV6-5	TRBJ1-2	CASSYSVGWSQGYTF	TGTGCCAGCAGTTACTCGGTAGGCTGGTCCCAAGGCTACACCTTC
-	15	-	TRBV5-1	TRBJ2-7	CASSFKLGTSYEQYF	TGCGCCAGCAGCTTTAAACTAGGGACCTCCTACGAGCAGTACTTC
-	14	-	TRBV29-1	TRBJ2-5	CSSYGRVNRETQYF	TGCAGCAGTTACGGCAGGGTGAATAGAGAGACCCAGTACTTC
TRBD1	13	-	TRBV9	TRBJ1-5	CASSTTGVQTQHF	TGTGCCAGCAGCACTACAGGGGTACAGACCCAGCATTTT
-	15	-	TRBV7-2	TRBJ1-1	CASSTRAGVLNEAFF	TGTGCCAGCAGCACGCGGGCAGGGGTCCTCAATGAAGCTTTCTTT
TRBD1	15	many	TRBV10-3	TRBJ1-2	CAISEARGTGDGYTF	TGTGCCATCAGTGAGGCTCGTGGGACAGGGGACGGCTACACCTTC
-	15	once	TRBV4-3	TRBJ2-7	CASSQGPGDSYEQYF	TGCGCCAGCAGCCAAGGGCCCGGCGATTCCTACGAGCAGTACTTC
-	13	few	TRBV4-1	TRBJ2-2	CASSSKSTRELFF	TGCGCCAGCAGCTCCAAAAGCACCCGGGAGCTGTTTTTT
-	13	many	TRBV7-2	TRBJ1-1	CASSPRGAGEAFF	TGTGCCAGCAGCCCCAGGGGTGCGGGTGAAGCTTTCTTT
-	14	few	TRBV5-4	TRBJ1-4	CASSFEGTNEKLFF	TGTGCCAGCAGCTTCGAGGGAACTAATGAAAAACTGTTTTTT
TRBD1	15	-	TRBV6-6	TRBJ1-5	CASSYPGQPVLSQHF	TGTGCCAGCAGTTACCCGGGACAGCCAGTTTTGTCCCAGCATTTT
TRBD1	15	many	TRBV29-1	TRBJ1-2	CSVEAQQGNNYGYTF	TGCAGCGTTGAAGCACAACAGGGGAACAACTATGGCTACACCTTC
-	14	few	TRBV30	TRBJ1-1	CAWSQWGSYTEAFF	TGTGCCTGGAGTCAGTGGGGGAGCTACACTGAAGCTTTCTTT
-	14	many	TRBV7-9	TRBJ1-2	CASSLARANYGYTF	TGTGCCAGCAGCTTAGCGCGGGCTAACTATGGCTACACCTTC
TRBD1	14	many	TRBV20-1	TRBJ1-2	CSASPGQRPYGYTF	TGCAGTGCTAGTCCGGGACAGAGACCCTATGGCTACACCTTC
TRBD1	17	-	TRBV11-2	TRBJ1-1	CASSTPGQGTPRNEAFF	TGTGCCAGCAGCACGCCGGGACAGGGGACACCCCGTAACGAAGCTTTCTTT
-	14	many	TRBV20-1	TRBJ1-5	CSAREVGVGQPQHF	TGCAGTGCTAGAGAAGTCGGGGTAGGGCAGCCCCAGCATTTT
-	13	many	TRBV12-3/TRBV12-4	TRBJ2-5	CASSFWLQETQYF	TGTGCCAGCAGTTTTTGGCTTCAAGAGACCCAGTACTTC
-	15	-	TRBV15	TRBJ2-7	CAWSSAQGRSYEQYF	TGTGCCTGGAGCTCAGCCCAGGGGCGCTCCTACGAGCAGTACTTC
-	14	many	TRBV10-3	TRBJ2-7	CAISGTGSSYEQYF	TGTGCCATCAGTGGTACCGGGAGTTCCTACGAGCAGTACTTC
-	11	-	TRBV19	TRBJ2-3	CATNREDTQYF	TGTGCCACAAACAGGGAAGATACGCAGTATTTT
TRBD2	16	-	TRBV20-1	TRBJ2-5	CSAQPANGRAGETQYF	TGCAGTGCCCAACCGGCCAACGGGAGGGCGGGGGAGACCCAGTACTTC
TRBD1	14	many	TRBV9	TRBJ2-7	CASSVTGAEPEQYF	TGTGCCAGCAGCGTGACAGGGGCCGAGCCCGAGCAGTACTTC
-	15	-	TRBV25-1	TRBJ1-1	CASRPEGRMNTEAFF	TGTGCCAGCAGGCCAGAGGGACGGATGAACACTGAAGCTTTCTTT
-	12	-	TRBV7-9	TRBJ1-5	CASSLALRARCF	TGTGCCAGCAGCTTAGCGCTTCGTGCCCGATGTTTT
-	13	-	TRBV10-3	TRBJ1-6	CAISYLTGSPLHF	TGTGCCATCAGTTACCTTACCGGGTCACCCCTCCACTTT